These T cell receptor beta chains were read from a single sample in a study of blood T cell repertoires in COVID-19. Data came from immunoSEQ multiplex PCR; TCRdb stores just in-frame clones and leaves some out. The sample contains hundreds of thousands of clones, 87% of which appear only once. Input material: PBMCs or T cells enriched from blood (not recorded which). The receptors come from a woman aged 18-35 years who had recovered from COVID-19. Both conserved end residues are part of each CDR3. The D gene is left open where the match is weak. Some rows have no size entry. The others give once, few or many, or a class for an expanded clone.

size	V	D	J	DNA	CDR3
NA	TRBV27	TRBD1	TRBJ1-2	TGTGCCAGCAGTTTATCGACAGGGGAGTTTGGCTATGGCTACACCTTC	CASSLSTGEFGYGYTF
NA	TRBV9	TRBD1	TRBJ1-5	TGTGCCAGCAGCCCCGGACAGGGCAGCAATCAGCCCCAGCATTTT	CASSPGQGSNQPQHF
NA	TRBV3-1/TRBV3-2	NA	TRBJ1-2	TGTGCCAGCAGCCGCCCGCGGGTGGGCCTCGGGGGCTACACCTTC	CASSRPRVGLGGYTF
NA	TRBV6-5	NA	TRBJ2-7	TGTGCCAGCAGGACAGTCTACGAGCAGTACTTC	CASRTVYEQYF
NA	TRBV11-2	NA	TRBJ1-6	TGTGCCAGCACACCTACCGCGACAGGTTCACCCCTCCACTTT	CASTPTATGSPLHF
NA	TRBV5-1	NA	TRBJ2-7	TGCGCCAGCAGCTTGAGGGAGCCTCTCTACGAGCAGTACTTC	CASSLREPLYEQYF
NA	TRBV28	NA	TRBJ2-7	TGTGCCAGCAGTTTATCTCCGCGCGGGACGGTCGATTGGGGCTCCTACGAGCAGTACTTC	CASSLSPRGTVDWGSYEQYF
NA	TRBV6-6	TRBD1	TRBJ2-1	TGTGCCAGCAGCCCGGGGGACAGGGAGCAGTTCTTC	CASSPGDREQFF
few	TRBV16	NA	TRBJ1-2	TGTGCCAGCAGCCAATCCGGGGAGCCCAAGCGCGGGGGCTACACCTTC	CASSQSGEPKRGGYTF
once	TRBV4-2	TRBD1	TRBJ2-3	TGTGCCAGCAGCCAAGATCGCTCGGGACAGCGACGATTTACAGATACGCAGTATTTT	CASSQDRSGQRRFTDTQYF
NA	TRBV7-9	NA	TRBJ2-2	TGTGCCAGCAGCTCCGGACATCCCGGGGAGCTGTTTTTT	CASSSGHPGELFF
NA	TRBV4-2	NA	TRBJ2-7	TGTGCCAGCAGCCAAGCGGCTAGCGAAACACCCTACGAGCAGTACTTC	CASSQAASETPYEQYF
NA	TRBV12-3/TRBV12-4	TRBD1	TRBJ2-7	TGTGCCAGCAGCCGGACAGGGGGAGGCTTC	CASSRTGGGF
once	TRBV3-1/TRBV3-2	NA	TRBJ1-1	TGTGCCAGCAGCCAAGACAGCGTATTGAACCCGAACACTGAAGCTTTCTTT	CASSQDSVLNPNTEAFF
NA	TRBV9	TRBD2	TRBJ2-7	TGTGCCAGCAGCGTAGTGGCGGGAGCGCCCTACGAGCAGTACTTC	CASSVVAGAPYEQYF
NA	TRBV11-2	NA	TRBJ1-5	TGTGCCAGCAGCCGTAACGGAGGGGTCGGACAGCCCCAGCATTTT	CASSRNGGVGQPQHF
NA	TRBV28	TRBD1	TRBJ1-2	TGTGCCAGCAGTCTATTTGACAGGGGAACTGGCTACACCTTC	CASSLFDRGTGYTF
NA	TRBV11-2	NA	TRBJ1-1	TGTGCCAGCAGCAAAAGACAGGCGAACACTGAAGCTTTCTTT	CASSKRQANTEAFF
NA	TRBV7-9	NA	TRBJ2-3	TGTGCCAGCAGCTGGGGGGAAGATACGCAGTATTTT	CASSWGEDTQYF
NA	TRBV10-3	NA	TRBJ2-5	TGTGCCATCGGAGCGACCCAGTACTTC	CAIGATQYF
once	TRBV28	NA	TRBJ1-1	TGTGCCAGCAGTACTCTCGGTTACGGTGAAGCTTTCTTT	CASSTLGYGEAFF
NA	TRBV19	TRBD2	TRBJ2-4	TGTGCCAGTAGTATGATTAGCGGGAGTAAAAACATTCAGTACTTC	CASSMISGSKNIQYF
NA	TRBV6-2/TRBV6-3	TRBD2	TRBJ2-1	TGTGCCAGCAGTTACGTCCTAGCGGGAGGGCCGGTTAGCAATGAGCAGTTCTTC	CASSYVLAGGPVSNEQFF
NA	TRBV25-1	NA	TRBJ1-2	TGTGCCAGCTCGGGAAACTATGGCTACACCTTC	CASSGNYGYTF
NA	TRBV29-1	NA	TRBJ1-1	TGCAGCGTTGAAACGCGGCAGGGTGTCACTGAAGCTTTCTTT	CSVETRQGVTEAFF
NA	TRBV7-3	TRBD2	TRBJ2-1	TGTGCCAGCAGCCCGAGCGGGAGCTCCTACAATGAGCAGTTCTTC	CASSPSGSSYNEQFF
NA	TRBV5-1	TRBD1	TRBJ1-1	TGCGCCAGCAGACAAGTACAGGGGGCATCGGTGAACACTGAAGCTTTCTTT	CASRQVQGASVNTEAFF
NA	TRBV27	TRBD2	TRBJ2-5	TGTGCCAGCAGTTTATTATTCGTTGGCGGGGGTTCACAAGAGACCCAGTACTTC	CASSLLFVGGGSQETQYF
NA	TRBV9	NA	TRBJ1-1	TGTGCCAGCAGCACGGGACTGATGAACACTGAAGCTTTCTTT	CASSTGLMNTEAFF
NA	TRBV5-4	NA	TRBJ1-1	TGTGCCAGCAGCCCCCCAGGCCCCCAATCGACTGAAGCTTTCTTT	CASSPPGPQSTEAFF
NA	TRBV4-3	NA	TRBJ2-2	TGCGCCAGCAGCCAAGGGGCGGGGACTTACACCGGGGAGCTGTTTTTT	CASSQGAGTYTGELFF
NA	TRBV4-2	TRBD2	TRBJ2-7	TGTGCCAGCAGCAAATGGCCCCTAGCGGGAGAGGTCTACGAGCAGTACTTC	CASSKWPLAGEVYEQYF
NA	TRBV11-3	NA	TRBJ2-7	TGTGCCAGCAGCTCCCCGATAGCACCCTACGAGCAGTACTTC	CASSSPIAPYEQYF
NA	TRBV28	TRBD1	TRBJ2-1	TGTGCCAGCAGTGCCGCGACAGGGTCGGTATCCTACAATGAGCAGTTCTTC	CASSAATGSVSYNEQFF
NA	TRBV28	NA	TRBJ2-5	TGTGCCAGCAGTGAGGCCGGCAGGGACCAAGAGACCCAGTACTTC	CASSEAGRDQETQYF
NA	TRBV18	TRBD1	TRBJ1-3	TGTGCCAGCTCAGTCACAGGGGCTGGAAACACCATATATTTT	CASSVTGAGNTIYF
NA	TRBV28	NA	TRBJ1-3	TGTGCCAGCAGCGTGGGGGGAGAAGGTGGTGGAAACACCATATATTTT	CASSVGGEGGGNTIYF
NA	TRBV5-5	NA	TRBJ2-5	TGTGCCAGCAGCCCGGAAGCCGGGGGGCCCTTGGAGACCCAGTACTTC	CASSPEAGGPLETQYF
NA	TRBV19	NA	TRBJ2-1	NA	CASSILAGTGPNEQFF
NA	TRBV4-2	NA	TRBJ2-7	TGTGCCAGCAGCCACTCGGGACTCAGCTACGAGCAGTACTTC	CASSHSGLSYEQYF
NA	TRBV5-1	NA	TRBJ1-3	TGCGCCAGCAATCCGGGGGGGAGCCCTGGAAACACCATATATTTT	CASNPGGSPGNTIYF
NA	TRBV12-3/TRBV12-4	NA	TRBJ1-3	TGTGCCAGCGGAGCCAGTGGAAACACCATATATTTT	CASGASGNTIYF
NA	TRBV6-4	NA	TRBJ2-3	TGTGCCAGCAGCCGGGACATAAGGTGGGGCTTTCATACGCAGTATTTT	CASSRDIRWGFHTQYF